The 19 T cell receptor beta chains below come from one sample, sequenced in a study of T and B cells in COVID-19 patients. BIOMED2 TRB-A/B primer pools were used in multiplex TRB PCR. TCRdb re-called the multiplex PCR reads through MiXCR, storing one row per CDR3 protein. The sample records approximately 16,000 distinct CDR3 sequences, under 30% being singletons. Blood genomic DNA input for TRB amplification was 250-500 ng. The sequenced sample consisted of blood. These receptors all stem from a human donor who had recovered from COVID-19.

The J gene is TRBJ1-1, the V gene TRBV19; a weak D match, TRBD1 (5 bases). V shed 5 bases and J shed 1 base, with 14 bases lying between them. Per the germline V gene, CDR1 is LNHDA and CDR2 is SQIVND (reference sequence). This CDR3 has 15 amino acids. The CDR3 loop is CASSSPPGGNTEAFF. DNA of the CDR3: TGTGCCAGTAGTTCGCCTCCCGGGGGGAACACTGAAGCTTTCTTT.

The chain recombines TRBV27 with TRBJ1-6, with a possible D match to TRBD1 (6 bases). The germline V and J ends were trimmed by 2 bases and 10 bases, with 12 bases remaining between them. The CDR3 is made up of 14 amino acids. Germline lookup yields CDR1 MNHEY and CDR2 SMNVEV (reference sequence). The CDR3 DNA is TGTGCCAGCAGTTTAAGTGGGGGCTTATCACCCCTCCACTTT. Residues: CASSLSGGLSPLHF.

In this sample, this clonotype is medium-sized. The rearrangement uses TRBV13 and TRBJ2-3, with a weak D call TRBD2 (7 bases). V was trimmed by 5 bases and J by 0 bases, leaving 30 bases between them. The CDR3 totals 21 residues. Germline CDR1 is PRHDT and CDR2 is FYEKMQ (reference sequence). The CDR3 coding sequence is TGTGCCAGCAGCACCCGAAACCCTAGCGCGGGGGCCCGACTAAGCACAGATACGCAGTATTTT. Protein: CASSTRNPSAGARLSTDTQYF.

The V call is TRBV5-4, the J call TRBJ2-7; D is unresolved. The CDR3 totals 14 residues. V lost 4 bases, J lost 0 bases, and 11 bases lay in between. Per the germline V gene, CDR1 is SGHNT and CDR2 is YYREEE (reference sequence). The CDR3 bases are TGTGCCAGCAGCACCCAGGACGACTCCTACGAGCAGTACTTC. Translated, it gives CASSTQDDSYEQYF.

The chain couples TRBV6-2 or TRBV6-3 to TRBJ1-2, with 7 bases lining up with TRBD1. The CDR3 runs to 13 residues. Per the germline V gene, CDR1 is MNHEY and CDR2 is SVGEGT. V was clipped by 6 bases and J by 2 bases; unmatched bases: 3. The CDR3: CASSLGQNYGYTF. CDR3 in DNA: TGTGCCAGCAGCCTGGGACAGAACTATGGCTACACCTTC.

The V call is TRBV7-6, the J call TRBJ1-4; D not resolved. Germline CDR1 SGHVS, CDR2 FNYEAQ. The CDR3 runs 15 residues. With 1 base removed from V and 5 bases from J, the gap between germline ends came to 11 bases. This CDR3 is CASSLDPIPNEKLFF. The CDR3 DNA reads TGTGCCAGCAGCTTAGATCCCATTCCAAATGAAAAACTGTTTTTT.

The V gene is TRBV19, the J gene TRBJ1-1; D ambiguous. Germline CDR1 reads LNHDA; CDR2 reads SQIVND (reference sequence). The CDR3 runs to 14 residues. Trimming left V 7 bases short and J 6 bases short, with 18 bases between. In DNA form, the CDR3 reads TGTGCCAGTATTACCCCCCCCGACAAATCTGAAGCTTTCTTT. This codes for CASITPPDKSEAFF.

The chain employs TRBV19 and TRBJ1-5; D perhaps matches TRBD1 (5 bases). Trimming stripped 4 bases from V and 2 bases from J, with 18 bases between. Germline-derived CDR1 and CDR2 are LNHDA and SQIVND (reference sequence). CDR3 size: 17 residues. For the CDR3, the DNA is TGTGCCAGTAGTACCATTGTTGGACTGGGGGGCAATCAGCCCCAGCATTTT. This gives the protein CASSTIVGLGGNQPQHF.

This clonotype occurred once. The rearrangement uses TRBV9 and TRBJ1-3; no firm D call. Between the trimmed V and J ends, which lost 0 bases and 0 bases, there was a span of 16 bases. The CDR3 has 18 residues. Germline-derived CDR1 and CDR2 are SGDLS and YYNGEE. CDR3 protein: CASSVVSGESNSGNTIYF. Written as DNA, the CDR3 is TGTGCCAGCAGCGTAGTAAGTGGTGAGAGCAACTCTGGAAACACCATATATTTT.

Comment on this clonotype: A much larger clone sits a single nucleotide away, making a read error possible. The J gene is TRBJ2-7, the V gene TRBV6-2 or TRBV6-3, with a possible D match to TRBD1 (6 bases). Trimming removed 2 bases from V and 6 bases from J, with 11 bases in between. The CDR3 length is 13 residues. Germline lookup yields CDR1 MNHEY and CDR2 SVGEGT. In nucleotides, the CDR3 is TGTGCCAGCAGTTACCGAACAGGGTCCGAGCAGTACTTC. Its protein product is CASSYRTGSEQYF.

The V gene is TRBV27, the J gene TRBJ2-7, with TRBD2 as a possible D gene (6 bases). The germline gives CDR1 MNHEY, CDR2 SMNVEV (reference sequence). Trimming cost V 3 bases and J 2 bases, with 8 bases left between them. This CDR3 has 13 amino acids. CDR3 DNA sequence: TGTGCCAGCAGTTTTTGGGGGGCCTACGAGCAGTACTTC. This translates into CASSFWGAYEQYF.

This chain joins TRBV27 and TRBJ2-5; unclear D gene. The CDR3 runs 12 residues. Germline values: CDR1 MNHEY, CDR2 SMNVEV (reference sequence). The V gene lost 10 bases and the J gene lost 4 bases, with 13 bases spanning the gap. The CDR3, as DNA: TGTGCCACCCCCCTTCCGCCAGAGACCCAGTACTTC. Translation gives CATPLPPETQYF.

In its sample, this clonotype was seen a few times. The chain couples TRBV5-1 to TRBJ2-1; no firm D call. Per the germline V gene, CDR1 is SGHRS and CDR2 is YFSETQ. Deletions cut 2 bases from V and 5 bases from J, with 8 bases between. The CDR3 is 13 amino acids. The CDR3 sequence is CASSFGRNNEQFF. CDR3 sequence (DNA): TGCGCCAGCAGCTTCGGACGGAACAATGAGCAGTTCTTC.

The chain combines TRBV6-1 with TRBJ1-2; perhaps TRBD1 as D (5 bases). The germline V gene encodes CDR1 MNHNS and CDR2 SASEGT. V lost 5 bases to trimming and J lost 8 bases, with 18 bases between them. The CDR3 is made up of 14 amino acids. CDR3 bases: TGTGCCAGCAGTCCCATGGGGGGGATTGGAGGCTACACCTTC. Translated, it gives CASSPMGGIGGYTF.

This clonotype was seen more than once but under ten times. The chain has TRBV5-6 and TRBJ1-6; possibly TRBD1 for D (5 bases). Between the trimmed V and J ends, which lost 3 bases and 4 bases, there was a span of 14 bases. The CDR3 is 16 amino acids. CDR1 and CDR2 from the germline V gene are SGHDT and YYEEEE. The CDR3 region is CASSSGMGVYNSPLHF. The CDR3 nucleotides are TGTGCCAGCAGCTCCGGGATGGGGGTGTATAATTCACCCCTCCACTTT.

This chain connects TRBV5-5 to TRBJ2-2, with 16 bases matching TRBD2. The CDR3 is 24 amino acids. V shed 0 bases, J shed 4 bases, and the junction held 21 bases outside the gene matches. Germline V gene sequence: CDR1 SGHKS, CDR2 YYEKEE (reference sequence). CDR3 DNA sequence: TGTGCCAGCAGCTTGGATCGGGGATTAACCTTGGGACTAGCGGGAGGGAAAAGCACCGGGGAGCTGTTTTTT. Translation: CASSLDRGLTLGLAGGKSTGELFF.

Notes on this clonotype: A much larger clone is a single base away; this may be a read error. This likely comes from a read error, as the CDR3 has no conserved phenylalanine or tryptophan at its end. The rearrangement links TRBV19 to TRBJ1-3, with 7 positions matching TRBD1. Germline V gives CDR1 LNHDA, CDR2 SQIVND (reference sequence). CDR3 length equals 14 residues. V shed 7 bases and J 2 bases; nucleotides not matched to a gene: 5. The CDR3 region has the DNA TGTGCCAGTATTGAGGGGACAGCTGGAAACACCATATATCTT. Amino acids: CASIEGTAGNTIYL.

This sequence joins TRBV24-1 and TRBJ1-3; no definite D call. V was clipped by 1 base and J by 6 bases, with 12 bases between them. From germline, CDR1 is KGHDR and CDR2 SFDVKD. This CDR3 contains 15 residues. CDR3 in amino acids: CATSDFSGEANTIYF. The CDR3 bases are TGTGCCACCAGTGATTTTTCTGGGGAGGCAAACACCATATATTTT.

This clonotype was observed a handful of times. The V and J genes are TRBV20-1 and TRBJ2-3, with 15 bases matching TRBD2. Germline CDR1 and CDR2: DFQATT and SNEGSKA (reference sequence). Trimming removed 5 bases from V and 3 bases from J; junction bases left unmatched: 3. This CDR3 comprises 15 residues. CDR3 in DNA: TGCAGTGCTGGACTAGCGGGAGGGGTGACAGATACGCAGTATTTT. It codes for CSAGLAGGVTDTQYF.